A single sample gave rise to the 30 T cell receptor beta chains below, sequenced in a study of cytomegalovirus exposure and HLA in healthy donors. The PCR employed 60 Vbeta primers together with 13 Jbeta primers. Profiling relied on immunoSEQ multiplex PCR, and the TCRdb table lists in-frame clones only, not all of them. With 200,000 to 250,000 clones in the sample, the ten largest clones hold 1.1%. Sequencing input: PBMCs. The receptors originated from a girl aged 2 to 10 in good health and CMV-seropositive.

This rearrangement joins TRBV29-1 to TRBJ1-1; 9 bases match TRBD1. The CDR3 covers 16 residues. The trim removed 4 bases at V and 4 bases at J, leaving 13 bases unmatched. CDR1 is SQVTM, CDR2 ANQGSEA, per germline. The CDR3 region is CSVVVGQGWLGTEAFF. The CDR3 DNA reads TGCAGCGTTGTAGTCGGACAGGGGTGGTTGGGCACTGAAGCTTTCTTT.

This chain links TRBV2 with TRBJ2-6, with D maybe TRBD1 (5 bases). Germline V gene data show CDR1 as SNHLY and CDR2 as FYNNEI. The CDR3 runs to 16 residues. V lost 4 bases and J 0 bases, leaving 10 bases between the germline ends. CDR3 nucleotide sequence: TGTGCCAGCAGTGGCGGCAGGGACTCTGGGGCCAACGTCCTGACTTTC. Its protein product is CASSGGRDSGANVLTF.

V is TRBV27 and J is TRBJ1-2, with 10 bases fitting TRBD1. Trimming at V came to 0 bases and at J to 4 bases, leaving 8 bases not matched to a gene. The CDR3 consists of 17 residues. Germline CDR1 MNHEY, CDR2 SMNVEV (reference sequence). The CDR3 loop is CASSLSGTGVPPYGYTF. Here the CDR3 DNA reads TGTGCCAGCAGTTTATCCGGGACAGGGGTCCCACCCTATGGCTACACCTTC.

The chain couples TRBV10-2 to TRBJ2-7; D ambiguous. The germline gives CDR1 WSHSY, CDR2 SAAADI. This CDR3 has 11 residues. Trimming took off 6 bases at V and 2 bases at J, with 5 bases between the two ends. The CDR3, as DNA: TGCGCCAGCAGCACAGCCTACGAGCAGTACTTC. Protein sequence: CASSTAYEQYF.

CDR3 in DNA: TGTGCCTCCTCGGGGCCGGGACTTAGCAATCAGCCCCAGCATTTT. Amino acids: CASSGPGLSNQPQHF. The chain combines TRBV30 with TRBJ1-5; D possibly corresponds to TRBD1 (5 bases). The germline V gene encodes CDR1 GTSNPN and CDR2 SVGIG (reference sequence). Between the trimmed V and J ends, which lost 7 bases and 0 bases, there was a span of 16 bases. The CDR3 runs 15 residues.

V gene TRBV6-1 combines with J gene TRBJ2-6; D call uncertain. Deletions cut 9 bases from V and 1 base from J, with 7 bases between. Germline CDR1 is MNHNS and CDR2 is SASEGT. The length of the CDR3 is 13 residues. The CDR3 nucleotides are TGTGCCAGTACAGATTCTGGGGCCAACGTCCTGACTTTC. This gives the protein CASTDSGANVLTF.

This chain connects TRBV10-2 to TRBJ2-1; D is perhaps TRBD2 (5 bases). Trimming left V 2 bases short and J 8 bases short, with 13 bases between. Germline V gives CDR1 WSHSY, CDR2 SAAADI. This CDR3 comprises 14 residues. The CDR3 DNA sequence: TGCGCCAGCAGTGAGGTGGGAGAGAACGATGAGCAGTTCTTC. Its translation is CASSEVGENDEQFF.

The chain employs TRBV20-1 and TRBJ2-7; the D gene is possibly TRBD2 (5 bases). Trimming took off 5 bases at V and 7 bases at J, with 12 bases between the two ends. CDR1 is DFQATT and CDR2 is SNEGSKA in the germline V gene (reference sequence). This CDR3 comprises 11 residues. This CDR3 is CSARRTLEQYF. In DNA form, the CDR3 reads TGCAGTGCTCGCCGGACTTTAGAGCAGTACTTC.

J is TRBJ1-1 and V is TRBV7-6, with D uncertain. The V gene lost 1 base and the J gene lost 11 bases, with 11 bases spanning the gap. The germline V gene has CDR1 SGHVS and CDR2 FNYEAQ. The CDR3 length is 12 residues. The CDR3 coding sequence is TGTGCCAGCAGCTTAGACGGAGTCGGCGCTTTCTTT. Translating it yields CASSLDGVGAFF.

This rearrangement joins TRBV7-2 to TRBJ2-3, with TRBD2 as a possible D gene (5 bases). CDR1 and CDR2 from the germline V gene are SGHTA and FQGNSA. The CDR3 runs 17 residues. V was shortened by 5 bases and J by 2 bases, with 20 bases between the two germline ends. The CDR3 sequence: CASSPIGLALNTDTQYF. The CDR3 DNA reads TGTGCCAGCAGCCCCATCGGTCTAGCCCTAAACACAGATACGCAGTATTTT. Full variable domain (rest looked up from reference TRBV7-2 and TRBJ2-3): GAGVSQSPSNKVTEKGKDVELRCDPISGHTALYWYRQSLGQGLEFLIYFQGNSAPDKSGLPSDRFSAERTGGSVSTLTIQRTQQEDSAVYLCASSPIGLALNTDTQYFGPGTRLTVL.

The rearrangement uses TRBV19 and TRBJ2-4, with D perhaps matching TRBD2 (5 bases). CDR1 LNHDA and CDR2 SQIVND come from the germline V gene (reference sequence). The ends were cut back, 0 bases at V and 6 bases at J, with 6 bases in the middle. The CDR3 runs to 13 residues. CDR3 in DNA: TGTGCCAGTAGTATAGAGGCGGGAAACATTCAGTACTTC. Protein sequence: CASSIEAGNIQYF.

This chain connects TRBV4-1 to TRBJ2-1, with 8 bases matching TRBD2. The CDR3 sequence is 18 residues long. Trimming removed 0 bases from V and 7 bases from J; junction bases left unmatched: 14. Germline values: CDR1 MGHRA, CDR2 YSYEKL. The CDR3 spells CASSQDLSAAGEQNEQFF. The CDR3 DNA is TGCGCCAGCAGCCAAGATCTATCGGCAGCGGGAGAACAGAATGAGCAGTTCTTC.

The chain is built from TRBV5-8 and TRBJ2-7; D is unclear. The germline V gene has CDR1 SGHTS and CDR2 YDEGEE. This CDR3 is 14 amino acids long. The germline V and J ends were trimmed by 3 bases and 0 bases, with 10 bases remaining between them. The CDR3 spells CASSSTGSSYEQYF. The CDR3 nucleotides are TGTGCCAGCAGCTCCACCGGGTCCTCCTACGAGCAGTACTTC.

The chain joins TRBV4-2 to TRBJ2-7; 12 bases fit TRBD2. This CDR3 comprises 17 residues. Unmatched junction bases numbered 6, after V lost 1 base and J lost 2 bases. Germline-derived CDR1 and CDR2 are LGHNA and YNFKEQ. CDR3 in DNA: TGTGCCAGCAGCCAAGGGACTAGCGGGATCGTAACCTACGAGCAGTACTTC. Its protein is CASSQGTSGIVTYEQYF.

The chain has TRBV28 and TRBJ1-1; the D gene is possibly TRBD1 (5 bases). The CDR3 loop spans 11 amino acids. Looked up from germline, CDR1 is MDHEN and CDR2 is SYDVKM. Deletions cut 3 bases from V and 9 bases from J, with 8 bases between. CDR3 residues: CASSFGGKAFF. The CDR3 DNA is TGTGCCAGCAGTTTCGGGGGGAAAGCTTTCTTT. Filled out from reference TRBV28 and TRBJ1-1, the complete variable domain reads DVKVTQSSRYLVKRTGEKVFLECVQDMDHENMFWYRQDPGLGLRLIYFSYDVKMKEKGDIPEGYSVSREKKERFSLILESASTNQTSMYLCASSFGGKAFFGQGTRLTVV.

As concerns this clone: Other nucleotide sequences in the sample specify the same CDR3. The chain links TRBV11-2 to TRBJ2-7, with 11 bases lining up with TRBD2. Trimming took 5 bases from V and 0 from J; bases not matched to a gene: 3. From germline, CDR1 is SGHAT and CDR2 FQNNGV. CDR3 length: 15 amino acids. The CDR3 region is CASSLGTSGSYEQYF. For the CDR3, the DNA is TGTGCCAGCAGCCTTGGGACTAGCGGCTCCTACGAGCAGTACTTC.

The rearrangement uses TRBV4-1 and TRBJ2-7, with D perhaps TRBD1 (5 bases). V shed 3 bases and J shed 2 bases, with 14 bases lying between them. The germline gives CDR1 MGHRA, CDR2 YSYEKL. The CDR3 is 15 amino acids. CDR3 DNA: TGCGCCAGCAGCCAGGGTGCCGACAGCCCCTACGAGCAGTACTTC. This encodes CASSQGADSPYEQYF.

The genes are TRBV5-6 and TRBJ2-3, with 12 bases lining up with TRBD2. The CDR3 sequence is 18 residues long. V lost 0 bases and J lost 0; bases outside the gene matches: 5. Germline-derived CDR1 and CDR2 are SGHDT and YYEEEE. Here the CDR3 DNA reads TGTGCCAGCAGCTTGGGACTAGCGGGAGATACTAGCACAGATACGCAGTATTTT. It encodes CASSLGLAGDTSTDTQYF.

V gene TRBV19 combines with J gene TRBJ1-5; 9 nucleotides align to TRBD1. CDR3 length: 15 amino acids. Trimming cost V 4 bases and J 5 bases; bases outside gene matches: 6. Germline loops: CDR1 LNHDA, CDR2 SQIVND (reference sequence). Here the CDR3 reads CASSRDRASDQPQHF. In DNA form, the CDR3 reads TGTGCCAGTAGTAGGGACAGGGCGTCGGATCAGCCCCAGCATTTT.

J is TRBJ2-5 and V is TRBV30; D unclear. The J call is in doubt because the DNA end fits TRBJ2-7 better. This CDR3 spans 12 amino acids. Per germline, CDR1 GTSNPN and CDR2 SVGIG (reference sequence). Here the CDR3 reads CACLVGGYEQYF. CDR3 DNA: TGTGCCTGCCTAGTGGGTGGGTACGAGCAGTACTTC.

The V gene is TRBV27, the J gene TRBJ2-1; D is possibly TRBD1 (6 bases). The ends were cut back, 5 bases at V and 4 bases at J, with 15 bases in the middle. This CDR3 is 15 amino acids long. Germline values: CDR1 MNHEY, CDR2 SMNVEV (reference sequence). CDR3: CASSGPGQIYNEQFF. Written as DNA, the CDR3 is TGTGCCAGCAGTGGTCCCGGACAGATTTACAATGAGCAGTTCTTC.

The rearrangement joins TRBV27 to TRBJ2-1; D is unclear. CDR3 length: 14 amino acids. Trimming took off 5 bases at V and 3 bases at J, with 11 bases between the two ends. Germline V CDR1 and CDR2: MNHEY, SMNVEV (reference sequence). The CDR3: CASSDTQGYNEQFF. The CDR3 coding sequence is TGTGCCAGCAGTGACACACAAGGCTACAATGAGCAGTTCTTC.

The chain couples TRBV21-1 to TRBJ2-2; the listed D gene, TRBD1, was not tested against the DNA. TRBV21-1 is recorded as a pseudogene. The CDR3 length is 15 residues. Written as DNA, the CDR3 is TGTGCCAGCAGCAATCGACACACGAACACCGGGGAGCTGTTTTTT. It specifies CASSNRHTNTGELFF.

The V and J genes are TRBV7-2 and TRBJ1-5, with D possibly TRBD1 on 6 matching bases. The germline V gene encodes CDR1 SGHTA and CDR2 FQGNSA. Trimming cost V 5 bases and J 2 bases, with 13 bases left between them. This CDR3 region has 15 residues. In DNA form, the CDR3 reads TGTGCCAGCAGCCCAGGGGCAGGGGGCAATCAGCCCCAGCATTTT. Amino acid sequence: CASSPGAGGNQPQHF.

DNA of the CDR3: TGTGCCAGCAGCCGAGGGGGGGAGCGGGGTTACGAGCAGTACTTC. It specifies CASSRGGERGYEQYF. The gene calls are TRBV27 and TRBJ2-5, with D perhaps matching TRBD2 (7 bases). The J call may be wrong; the DNA end is better matched by TRBJ2-7. CDR1 MNHEY and CDR2 SMNVEV come from the germline V gene (reference sequence). This CDR3 region has 15 residues.

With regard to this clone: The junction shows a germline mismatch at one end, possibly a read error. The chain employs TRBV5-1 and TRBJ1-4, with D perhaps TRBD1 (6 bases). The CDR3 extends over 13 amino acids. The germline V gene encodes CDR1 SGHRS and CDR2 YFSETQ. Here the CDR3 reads CASSFGTNEKLFF. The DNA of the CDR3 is TGCGCTAGCAGCTTCGGGACAAATGAAAAACTGTTTTTT.

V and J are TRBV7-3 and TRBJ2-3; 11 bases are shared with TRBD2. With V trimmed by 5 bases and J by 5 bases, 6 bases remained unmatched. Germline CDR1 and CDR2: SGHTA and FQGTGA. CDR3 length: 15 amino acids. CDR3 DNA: TGTGCCAGCAGCGGCTACGGGACTAGCGGAGATACGCAGTATTTT. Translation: CASSGYGTSGDTQYF.

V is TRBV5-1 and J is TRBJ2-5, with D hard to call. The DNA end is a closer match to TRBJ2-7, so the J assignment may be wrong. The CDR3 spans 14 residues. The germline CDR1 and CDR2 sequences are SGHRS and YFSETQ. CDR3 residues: CASSLKARDYEQYF. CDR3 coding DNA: TGCGCCAGCAGCTTGAAAGCTAGGGACTACGAGCAGTACTTC.

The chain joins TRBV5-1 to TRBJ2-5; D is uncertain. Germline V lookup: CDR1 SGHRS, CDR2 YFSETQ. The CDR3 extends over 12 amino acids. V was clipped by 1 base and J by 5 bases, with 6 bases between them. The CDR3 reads CASSLQVETQYF. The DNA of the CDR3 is TGCGCCAGCAGCTTGCAGGTCGAGACCCAGTACTTC.

This CDR3 is CASSSGQGHTEAFF. Here the CDR3 DNA reads TGTGCCAGCAGTTCCGGACAGGGGCACACTGAAGCTTTCTTT. The chain joins TRBV6-5 to TRBJ1-1, with 9 bases fitting TRBD1. V was clipped by 4 bases and J by 3 bases; unmatched bases: 3. The CDR3 contains 14 residues. In germline, CDR1 is MNHEY, CDR2 SVGAGI.